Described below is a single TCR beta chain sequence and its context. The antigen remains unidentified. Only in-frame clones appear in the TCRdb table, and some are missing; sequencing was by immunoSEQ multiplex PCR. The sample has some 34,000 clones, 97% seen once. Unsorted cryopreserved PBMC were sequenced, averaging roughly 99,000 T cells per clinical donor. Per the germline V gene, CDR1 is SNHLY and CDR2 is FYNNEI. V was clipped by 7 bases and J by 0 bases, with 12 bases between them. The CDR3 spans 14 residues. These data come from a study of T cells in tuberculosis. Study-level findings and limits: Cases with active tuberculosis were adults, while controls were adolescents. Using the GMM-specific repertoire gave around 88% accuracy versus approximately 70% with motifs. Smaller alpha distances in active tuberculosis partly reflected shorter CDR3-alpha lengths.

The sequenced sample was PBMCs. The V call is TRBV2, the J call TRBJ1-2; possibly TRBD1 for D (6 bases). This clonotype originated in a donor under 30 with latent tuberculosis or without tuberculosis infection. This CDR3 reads CASIPRTANYGYTF. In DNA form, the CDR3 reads TGTGCCAGCATCCCTAGGACAGCTAACTATGGCTACACCTTC.